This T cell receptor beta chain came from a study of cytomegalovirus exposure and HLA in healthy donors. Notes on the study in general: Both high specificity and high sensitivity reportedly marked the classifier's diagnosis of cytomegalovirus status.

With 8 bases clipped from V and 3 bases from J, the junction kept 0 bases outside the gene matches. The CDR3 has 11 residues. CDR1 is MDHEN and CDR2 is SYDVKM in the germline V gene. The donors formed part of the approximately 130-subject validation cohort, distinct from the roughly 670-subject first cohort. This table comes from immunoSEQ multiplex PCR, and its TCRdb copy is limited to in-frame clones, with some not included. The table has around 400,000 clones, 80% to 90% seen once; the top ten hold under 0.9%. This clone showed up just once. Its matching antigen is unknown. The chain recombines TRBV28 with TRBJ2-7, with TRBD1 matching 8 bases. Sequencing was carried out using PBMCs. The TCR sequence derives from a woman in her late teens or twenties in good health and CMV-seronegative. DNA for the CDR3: TGTGCCAGCGGACAGGGCTACGAGCAGTACTTC. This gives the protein CASGQGYEQYF.